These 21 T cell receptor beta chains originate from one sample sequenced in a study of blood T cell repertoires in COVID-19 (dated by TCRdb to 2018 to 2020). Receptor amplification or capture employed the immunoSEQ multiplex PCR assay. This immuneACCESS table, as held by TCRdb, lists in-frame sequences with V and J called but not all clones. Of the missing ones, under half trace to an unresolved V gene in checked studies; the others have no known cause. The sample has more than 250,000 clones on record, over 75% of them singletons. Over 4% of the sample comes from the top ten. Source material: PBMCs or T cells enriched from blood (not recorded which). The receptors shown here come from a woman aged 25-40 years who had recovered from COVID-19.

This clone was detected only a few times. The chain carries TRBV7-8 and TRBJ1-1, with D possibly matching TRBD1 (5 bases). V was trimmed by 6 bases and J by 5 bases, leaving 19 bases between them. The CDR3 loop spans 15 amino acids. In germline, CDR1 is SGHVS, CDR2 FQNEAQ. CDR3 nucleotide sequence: TGTGCCAGCAGTCTCCAGTCGGGGGAGGGAACTGAAGCTTTCTTT. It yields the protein CASSLQSGEGTEAFF.

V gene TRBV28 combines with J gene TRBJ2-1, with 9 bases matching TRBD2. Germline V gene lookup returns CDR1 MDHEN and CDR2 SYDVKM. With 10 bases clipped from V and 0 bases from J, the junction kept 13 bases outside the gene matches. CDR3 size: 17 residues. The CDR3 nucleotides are TGTGCCACCAATCGCCATCTAGCGGGGAGCTCCTACAATGAGCAGTTCTTC. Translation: CATNRHLAGSSYNEQFF.

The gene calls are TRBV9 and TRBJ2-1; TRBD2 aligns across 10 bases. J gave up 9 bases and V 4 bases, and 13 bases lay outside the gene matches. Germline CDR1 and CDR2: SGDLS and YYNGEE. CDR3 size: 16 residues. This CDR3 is CASSSNERGGLGEQFF. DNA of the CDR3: TGTGCCAGCAGCTCAAACGAGCGGGGGGGCCTTGGTGAGCAGTTCTTC.

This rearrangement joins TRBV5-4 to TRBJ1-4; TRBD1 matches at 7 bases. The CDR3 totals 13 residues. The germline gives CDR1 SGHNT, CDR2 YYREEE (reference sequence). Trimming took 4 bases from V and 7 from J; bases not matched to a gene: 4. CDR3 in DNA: TGTGCCAGCAGCGTCTGGGACAGTGAAAAACTGTTTTTT. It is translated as CASSVWDSEKLFF.

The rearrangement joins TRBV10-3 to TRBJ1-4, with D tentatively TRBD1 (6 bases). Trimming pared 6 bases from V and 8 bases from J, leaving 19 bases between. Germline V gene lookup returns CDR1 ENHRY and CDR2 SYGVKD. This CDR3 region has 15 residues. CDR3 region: CAIRAGAMREEKLFF. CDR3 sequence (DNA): TGTGCCATCAGGGCAGGGGCCATGAGAGAGGAAAAACTGTTTTTT.

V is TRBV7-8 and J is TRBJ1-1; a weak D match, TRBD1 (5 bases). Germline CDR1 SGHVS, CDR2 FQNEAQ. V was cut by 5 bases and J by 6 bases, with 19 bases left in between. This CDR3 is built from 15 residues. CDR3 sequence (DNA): TGTGCCAGCAGCGCAAGTGGGGGGGATGGAGCTGAAGCTTTCTTT. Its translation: CASSASGGDGAEAFF.

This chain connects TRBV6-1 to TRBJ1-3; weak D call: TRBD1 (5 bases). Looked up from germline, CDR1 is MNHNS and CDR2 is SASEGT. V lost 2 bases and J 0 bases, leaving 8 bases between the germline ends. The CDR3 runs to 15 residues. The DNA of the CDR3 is TGTGCCAGCAGTGAACTGGGGCTCTCTGGAAACACCATATATTTT. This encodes CASSELGLSGNTIYF.

CDR3 nucleotide sequence: TGCGCCAGCAGCTTCAACTCGGGGCAAGAGACCCAGTACTTC. Translated: CASSFNSGQETQYF. The rearrangement joins TRBV5-1 to TRBJ2-5, with D possibly being TRBD2 (5 bases). Trimming removed 2 bases from V and 2 bases from J, with 10 bases in between. This CDR3 has 14 amino acids. CDR1 is SGHRS, CDR2 YFSETQ, per germline.

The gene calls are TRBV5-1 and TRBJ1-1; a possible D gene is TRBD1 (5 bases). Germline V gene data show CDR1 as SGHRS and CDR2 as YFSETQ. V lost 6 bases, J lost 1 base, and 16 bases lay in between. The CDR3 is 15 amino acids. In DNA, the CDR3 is TGCGCCAGCATCCTCTTGGGGGGTCGGAACACTGAAGCTTTCTTT. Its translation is CASILLGGRNTEAFF.

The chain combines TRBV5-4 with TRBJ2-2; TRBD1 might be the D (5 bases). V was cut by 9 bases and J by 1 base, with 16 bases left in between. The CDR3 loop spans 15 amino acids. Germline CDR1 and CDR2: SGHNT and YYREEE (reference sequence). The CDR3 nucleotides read TGTGCCATCGACCCCGGTACAGGGAACACCGGGGAGCTGTTTTTT. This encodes CAIDPGTGNTGELFF.

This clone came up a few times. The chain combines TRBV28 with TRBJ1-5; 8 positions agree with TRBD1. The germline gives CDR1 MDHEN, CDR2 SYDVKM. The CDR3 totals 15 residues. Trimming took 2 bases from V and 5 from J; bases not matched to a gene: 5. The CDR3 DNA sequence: TGTGCCAGCAGTTTAACAGGGGGTCAGGATCAGCCCCAGCATTTT. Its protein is CASSLTGGQDQPQHF.

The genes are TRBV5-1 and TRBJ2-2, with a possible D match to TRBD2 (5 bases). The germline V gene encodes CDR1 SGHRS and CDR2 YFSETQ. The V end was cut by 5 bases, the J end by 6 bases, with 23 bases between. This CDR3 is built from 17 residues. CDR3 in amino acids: CASSPLRTGLKAGELFF. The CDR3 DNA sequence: TGCGCCAGCAGTCCCCTGCGTACGGGGTTGAAAGCCGGGGAGCTGTTTTTT.

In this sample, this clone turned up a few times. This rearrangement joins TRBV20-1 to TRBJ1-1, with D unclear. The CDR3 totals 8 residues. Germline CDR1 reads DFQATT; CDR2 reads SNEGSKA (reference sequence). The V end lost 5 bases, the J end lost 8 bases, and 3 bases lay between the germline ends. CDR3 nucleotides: TGCAGTGCTTTAGAAGCTTTCTTT. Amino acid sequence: CSALEAFF.

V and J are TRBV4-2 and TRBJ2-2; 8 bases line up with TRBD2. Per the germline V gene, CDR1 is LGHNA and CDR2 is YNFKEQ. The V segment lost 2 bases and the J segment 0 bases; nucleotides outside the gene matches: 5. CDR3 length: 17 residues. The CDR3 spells CASSQRGTRTNTGELFF. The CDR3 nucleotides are TGTGCCAGCAGCCAAAGAGGGACTAGGACGAACACCGGGGAGCTGTTTTTT.

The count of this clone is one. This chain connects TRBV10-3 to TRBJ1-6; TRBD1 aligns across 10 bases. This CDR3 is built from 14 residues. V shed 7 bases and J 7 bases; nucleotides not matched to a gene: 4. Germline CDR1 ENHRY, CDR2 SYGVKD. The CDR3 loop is CAITRDRGNSPLHF. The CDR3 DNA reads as TGTGCCATCACCCGGGACAGGGGAAATTCACCCCTCCACTTT.

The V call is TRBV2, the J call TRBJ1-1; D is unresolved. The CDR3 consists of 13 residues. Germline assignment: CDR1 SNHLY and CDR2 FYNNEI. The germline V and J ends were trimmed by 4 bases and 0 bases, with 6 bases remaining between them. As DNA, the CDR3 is TGTGCCAGCAGTGGAAACATGAACACTGAAGCTTTCTTT. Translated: CASSGNMNTEAFF. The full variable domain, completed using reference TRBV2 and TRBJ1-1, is EPEVTQTPSHQVTQMGQEVILRCVPISNHLYFYWYRQILGQKVEFLVSFYNNEISEKSEIFDDQFSVERPDGSNFTLKIRSTKLEDSAMYFCASSGNMNTEAFFGQGTRLTVV.

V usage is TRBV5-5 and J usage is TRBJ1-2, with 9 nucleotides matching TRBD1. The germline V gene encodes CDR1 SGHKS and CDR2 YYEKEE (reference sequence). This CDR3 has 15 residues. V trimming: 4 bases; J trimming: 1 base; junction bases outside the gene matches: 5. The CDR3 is CASSTGDRVNYGYTF. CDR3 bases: TGTGCCAGCAGCACTGGGGACAGGGTTAACTATGGCTACACCTTC. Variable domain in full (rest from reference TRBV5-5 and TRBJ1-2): DAGVTQSPTHLIKTRGQQVTLRCSPISGHKSVSWYQQVLGQGPQFIFQYYEKEERGRGNFPDRFSARQFPNYSSELNVNALLLGDSALYLCASSTGDRVNYGYTFGSGTRLTVV.

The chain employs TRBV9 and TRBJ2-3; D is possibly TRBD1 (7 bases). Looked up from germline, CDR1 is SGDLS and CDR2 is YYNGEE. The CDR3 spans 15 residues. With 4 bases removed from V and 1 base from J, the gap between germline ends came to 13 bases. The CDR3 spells CASSPGGHGTDTQYF. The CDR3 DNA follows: TGTGCCAGCAGCCCAGGGGGGCATGGCACAGATACGCAGTATTTT.

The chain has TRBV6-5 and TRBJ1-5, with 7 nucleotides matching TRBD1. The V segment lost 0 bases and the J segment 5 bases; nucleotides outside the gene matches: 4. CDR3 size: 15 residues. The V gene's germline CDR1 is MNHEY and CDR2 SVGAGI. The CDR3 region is CASSYSRQGDQPQHF. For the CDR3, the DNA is TGTGCCAGCAGTTACTCGAGGCAGGGGGATCAGCCCCAGCATTTT.

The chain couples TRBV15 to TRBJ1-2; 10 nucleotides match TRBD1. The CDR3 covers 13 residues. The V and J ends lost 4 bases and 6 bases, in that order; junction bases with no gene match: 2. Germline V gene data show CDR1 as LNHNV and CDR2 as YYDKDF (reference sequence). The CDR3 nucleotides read TGTGCCACCAGCACGGGACAGGGGAATGGCTACACCTTC. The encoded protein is CATSTGQGNGYTF.

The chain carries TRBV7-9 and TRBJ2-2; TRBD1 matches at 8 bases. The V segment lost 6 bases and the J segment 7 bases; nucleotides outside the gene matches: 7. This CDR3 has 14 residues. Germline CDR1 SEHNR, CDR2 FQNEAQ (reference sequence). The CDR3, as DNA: TGTGCCAGCAGGGGTACGACAGGGGTCGGGGAGCTGTTTTTT. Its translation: CASRGTTGVGELFF.